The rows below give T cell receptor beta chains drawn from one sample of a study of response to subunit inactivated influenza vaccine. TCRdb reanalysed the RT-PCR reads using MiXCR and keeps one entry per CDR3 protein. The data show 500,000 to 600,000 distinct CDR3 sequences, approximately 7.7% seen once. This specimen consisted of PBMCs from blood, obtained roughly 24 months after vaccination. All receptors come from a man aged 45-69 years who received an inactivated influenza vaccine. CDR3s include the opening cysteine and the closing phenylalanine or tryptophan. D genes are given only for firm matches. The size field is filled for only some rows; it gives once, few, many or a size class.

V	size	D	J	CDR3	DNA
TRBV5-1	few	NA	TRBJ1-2	CASSLEGPSYGYTF	TGCGCCAGCAGCTTGGAGGGACCGAGCTATGGCTACACCTTC
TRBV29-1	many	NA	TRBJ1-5	CSVVLTDYRYSNQPQHF	TGCAGCGTTGTTTTGACAGACTACAGATATAGCAATCAGCCCCAGCATTTT
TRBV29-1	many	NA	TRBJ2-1	CSVDPQPFLQFF	TGCAGCGTTGATCCCCAGCCCTTTCTACAGTTCTTC
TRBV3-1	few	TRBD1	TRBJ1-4	CASSQDLQGFNEKLFF	TGTGCCAGCAGCCAAGACTTACAGGGGTTTAATGAAAAACTGTTTTTT
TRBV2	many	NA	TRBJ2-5	CASCGNLQETQYF	TGTGCCAGCTGCGGGAACCTCCAAGAGACCCAGTACTTC
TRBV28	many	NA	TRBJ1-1	CASSRDWDTEAFF	TGTGCCAGCAGCCGCGACTGGGACACTGAAGCTTTCTTT
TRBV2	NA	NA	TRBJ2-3	CATISGLTSTDTQYF	TGTGCCACCATCAGCGGGTTGACTAGCACAGATACGCAGTATTTT
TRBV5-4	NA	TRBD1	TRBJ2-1	CASSLVRSGGSYNEQFF	TGTGCCAGCAGCTTGGTTCGGTCAGGGGGTTCCTACAATGAGCAGTTCTTC
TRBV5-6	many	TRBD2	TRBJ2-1	CASILGLAGGVNEQFF	TGTGCCAGCATCCTTGGACTAGCGGGAGGGGTAAATGAGCAGTTCTTC
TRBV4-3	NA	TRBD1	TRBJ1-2	CASSQESGGVGGYTF	TGCGCCAGCAGCCAAGAATCAGGGGGCGTGGGTGGCTACACCTTC
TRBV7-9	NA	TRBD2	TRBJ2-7	CASSSQREGPREQYF	TGTGCCAGCAGCTCTCAGCGGGAGGGCCCTCGGGAGCAGTACTTC
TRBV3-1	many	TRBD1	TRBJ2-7	CASSQGTGKIAAEQYF	TGTGCCAGCAGCCAAGGGACAGGGAAAATTGCGGCCGAGCAGTACTTC
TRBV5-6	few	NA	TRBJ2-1	CASSTEGPNTEQFF	TGTGCCAGCAGCACCGAGGGCCCGAACACTGAGCAGTTCTTC
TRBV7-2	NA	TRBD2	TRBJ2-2	CASRGLAPSGELFF	TGTGCCAGCCGAGGACTAGCCCCATCCGGGGAGCTGTTTTTT
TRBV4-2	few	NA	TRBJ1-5	CASSQVWEGRGNQPQHF	TGTGCCAGCAGCCAGGTCTGGGAGGGTCGAGGCAATCAGCCCCAGCATTTT
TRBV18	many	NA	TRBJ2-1	CASSVGINSYNEQFF	TGTGCCAGCTCTGTAGGAATTAACTCCTACAATGAGCAGTTCTTC
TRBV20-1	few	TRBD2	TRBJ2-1	CSAPSGSYNEQFF	TGCAGTGCCCCTAGCGGATCCTACAATGAGCAGTTCTTC
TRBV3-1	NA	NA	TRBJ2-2	CASSQLDNTGELFF	TGTGCCAGCAGCCAATTAGATAACACCGGGGAGCTGTTTTTT
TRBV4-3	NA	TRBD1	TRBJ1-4	CASSQSPQGTNEKLFF	TGCGCCAGCAGCCAATCTCCACAGGGGACTAATGAAAAACTGTTTTTT
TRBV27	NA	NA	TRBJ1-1	CASSLSGRVWTEAFF	TGTGCCAGCAGTTTATCGGGCCGGGTTTGGACTGAAGCTTTCTTT
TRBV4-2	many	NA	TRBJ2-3	CASSQELRRDTQYF	TGTGCCAGCAGCCAAGAACTACGGAGAGATACGCAGTATTTT
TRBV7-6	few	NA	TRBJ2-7	CASSLGDTYEQYF	TGTGCCAGCAGCTTAGGCGACACCTACGAGCAGTACTTC
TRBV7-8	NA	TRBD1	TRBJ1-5	CASSSTGGANQPQHF	TGTGCCAGCAGCTCTACAGGGGGCGCGAATCAGCCCCAGCATTTT
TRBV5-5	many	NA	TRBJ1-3	CASSLGWRSSGNTIYF	TGTGCCAGCAGCTTGGGGTGGAGGAGCTCTGGAAACACCATATATTTT
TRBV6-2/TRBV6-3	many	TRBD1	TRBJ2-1	CASSTQGQGAGEQFF	TGTGCCAGCAGTACCCAGGGACAGGGGGCGGGTGAGCAGTTCTTC
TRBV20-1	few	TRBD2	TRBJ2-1	CCARDRRASGVYNEQFF	TGCTGTGCTAGAGATCGCCGGGCGAGCGGGGTTTACAATGAGCAGTTCTTC
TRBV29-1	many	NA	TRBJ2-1	CSVESSFKYNEQFF	TGCAGCGTTGAGTCTAGCTTTAAATACAATGAGCAGTTCTTC
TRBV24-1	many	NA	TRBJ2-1	CATSDLDGSSYNEQFF	TGTGCCACCAGTGATTTAGACGGGAGCTCCTACAATGAGCAGTTCTTC
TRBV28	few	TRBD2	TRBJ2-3	CASRPTSGRAIDTQYF	TGTGCCAGCAGGCCTACTAGCGGGAGGGCAATAGATACGCAGTATTTT
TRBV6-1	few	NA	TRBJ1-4	CASRTLRTGEKLFF	TGTGCCAGCAGAACGTTGCGGACCGGGGAAAAACTGTTTTTT
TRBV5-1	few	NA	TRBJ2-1	CASSLGHNDNEQFF	TGCGCCAGCAGCTTGGGACACAATGACAATGAGCAGTTCTTC
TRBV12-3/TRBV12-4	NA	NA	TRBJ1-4	CTSSFGSSGRVFEKLFF	TGTACCAGCAGTTTTGGTAGTTCCGGCAGGGTTTTTGAAAAACTGTTTTTT
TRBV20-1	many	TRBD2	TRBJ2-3	CSARDHSGTGDTQYF	TGCAGTGCTAGAGATCACAGCGGGACGGGAGATACGCAGTATTTT
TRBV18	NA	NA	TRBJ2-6	CASSRTGPSGANVLTF	TGTGCCAGCTCACGTACAGGACCCTCTGGGGCCAACGTCCTGACTTTC
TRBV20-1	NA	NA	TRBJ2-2	CSARDGANTGELFF	TGCAGTGCTAGAGATGGAGCGAACACCGGGGAGCTGTTTTTT
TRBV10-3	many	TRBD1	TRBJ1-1	CAISEVTGGYTEAFF	TGTGCCATCAGTGAGGTGACAGGGGGATACACTGAAGCTTTCTTT
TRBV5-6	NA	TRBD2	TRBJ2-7	CASSEGLAASYEQYF	TGTGCCAGCAGCGAGGGACTAGCGGCTTCCTACGAGCAGTACTTC
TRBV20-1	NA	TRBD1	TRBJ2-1	CSAAATGSSSYNEQFF	TGCAGTGCTGCTGCGACAGGGTCAAGCTCCTACAATGAGCAGTTCTTC
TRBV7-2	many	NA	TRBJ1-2	CASSLVANYGYTF	TGTGCCAGCAGCTTAGTGGCTAACTATGGCTACACCTTC
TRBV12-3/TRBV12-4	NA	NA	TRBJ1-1	CASRLWDVGNTEAFF	TGTGCCAGCAGGCTCTGGGACGTAGGGAACACTGAAGCTTTCTTT
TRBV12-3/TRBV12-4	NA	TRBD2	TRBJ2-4	CASRDLAGVVQYF	TGTGCCAGCAGGGATCTAGCGGGGGTCGTTCAGTACTTC
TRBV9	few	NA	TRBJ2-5	CASSVEGIRETQYF	TGTGCCAGCAGCGTAGAAGGGATACGGGAGACCCAGTACTTC